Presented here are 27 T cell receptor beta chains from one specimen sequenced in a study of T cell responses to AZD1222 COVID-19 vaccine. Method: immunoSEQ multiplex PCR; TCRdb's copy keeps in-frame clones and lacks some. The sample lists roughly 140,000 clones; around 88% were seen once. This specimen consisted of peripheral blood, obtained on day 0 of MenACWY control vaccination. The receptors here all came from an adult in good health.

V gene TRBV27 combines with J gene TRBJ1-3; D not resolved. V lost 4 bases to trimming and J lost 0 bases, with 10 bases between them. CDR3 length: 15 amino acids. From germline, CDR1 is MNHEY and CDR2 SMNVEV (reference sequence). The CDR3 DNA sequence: TGTGCCAGCAGTTCGCGACTAAGCTCTGGAAACACCATATATTTT. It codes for CASSSRLSSGNTIYF.

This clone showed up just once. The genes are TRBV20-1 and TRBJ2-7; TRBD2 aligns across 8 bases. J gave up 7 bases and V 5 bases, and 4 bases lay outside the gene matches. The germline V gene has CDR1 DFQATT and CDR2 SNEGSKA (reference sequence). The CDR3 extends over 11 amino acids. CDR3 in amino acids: CSASRGGEQYF. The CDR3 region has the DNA TGCAGTGCTTCTCGGGGGGGGGAGCAGTACTTC.

CDR3: CASSIMNTEAFF. For the CDR3, the DNA is TGTGCCAGCAGCATTATGAACACTGAAGCTTTCTTT. The chain recombines TRBV12-3 or TRBV12-4 with TRBJ1-1; no reliable D call. Deletions cut 6 bases from V and 0 bases from J, with 5 bases between. This CDR3 contains 12 residues.

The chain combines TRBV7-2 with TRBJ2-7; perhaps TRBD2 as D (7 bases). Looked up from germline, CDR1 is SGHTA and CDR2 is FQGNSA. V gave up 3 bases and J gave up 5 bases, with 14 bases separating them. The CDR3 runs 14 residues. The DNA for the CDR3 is TGTGCCAGCAGCTTTCAAGGGGGGGGTAACGAGCAGTACTTC. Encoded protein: CASSFQGGGNEQYF. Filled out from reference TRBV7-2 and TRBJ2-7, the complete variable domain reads GAGVSQSPSNKVTEKGKDVELRCDPISGHTALYWYRQSLGQGLEFLIYFQGNSAPDKSGLPSDRFSAERTGGSVSTLTIQRTQQEDSAVYLCASSFQGGGNEQYFGPGTRLTVT.

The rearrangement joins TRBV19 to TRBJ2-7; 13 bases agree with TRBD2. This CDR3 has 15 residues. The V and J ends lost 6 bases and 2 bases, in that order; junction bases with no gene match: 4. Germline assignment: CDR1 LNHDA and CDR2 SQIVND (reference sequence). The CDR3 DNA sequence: TGTGCCAGTAGAATGGGACTAGCGGGACCCTACGAGCAGTACTTC. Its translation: CASRMGLAGPYEQYF. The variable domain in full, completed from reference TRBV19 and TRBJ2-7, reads DGGITQSPKYLFRKEGQNVTLSCEQNLNHDAMYWYRQDPGQGLRLIYYSQIVNDFQKGDIAEGYSVSREKKESFPLTVTSAQKNPTAFYLCASRMGLAGPYEQYFGPGTRLTVT.

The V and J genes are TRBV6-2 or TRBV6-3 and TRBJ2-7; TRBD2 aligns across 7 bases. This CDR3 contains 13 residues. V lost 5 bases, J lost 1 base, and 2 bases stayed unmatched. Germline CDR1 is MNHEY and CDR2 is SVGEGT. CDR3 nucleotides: TGTGCCAGCAGTCCGGGGGGTTCCTACGAGCAGTACTTC. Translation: CASSPGGSYEQYF.

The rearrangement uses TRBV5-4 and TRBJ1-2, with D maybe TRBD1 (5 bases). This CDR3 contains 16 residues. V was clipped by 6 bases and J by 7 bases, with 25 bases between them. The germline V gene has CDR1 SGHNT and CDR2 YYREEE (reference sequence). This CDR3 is CASTLPHLTGSPGYTF. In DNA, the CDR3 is TGTGCCAGCACTCTGCCCCACCTTACAGGAAGTCCTGGCTACACCTTC.

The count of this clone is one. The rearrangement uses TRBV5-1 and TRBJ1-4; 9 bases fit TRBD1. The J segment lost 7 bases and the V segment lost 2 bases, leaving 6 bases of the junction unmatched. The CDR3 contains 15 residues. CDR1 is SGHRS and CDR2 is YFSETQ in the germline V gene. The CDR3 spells CASSFLTGGAEKLFF. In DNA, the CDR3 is TGCGCCAGCAGCTTCTTGACAGGGGGGGCTGAAAAACTGTTTTTT.

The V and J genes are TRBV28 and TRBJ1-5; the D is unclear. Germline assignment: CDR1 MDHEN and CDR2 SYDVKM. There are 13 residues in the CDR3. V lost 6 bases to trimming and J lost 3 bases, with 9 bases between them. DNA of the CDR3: TGTGCCAGCAGATCAGACATCAATCAGCCCCAGCATTTT. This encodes CASRSDINQPQHF.

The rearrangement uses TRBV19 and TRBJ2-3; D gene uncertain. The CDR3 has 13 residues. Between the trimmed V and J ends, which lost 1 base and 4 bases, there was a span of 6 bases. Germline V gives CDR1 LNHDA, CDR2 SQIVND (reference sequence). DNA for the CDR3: TGTGCCAGTAGTATAGCTCCCGCAGATACGCAGTATTTT. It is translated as CASSIAPADTQYF.

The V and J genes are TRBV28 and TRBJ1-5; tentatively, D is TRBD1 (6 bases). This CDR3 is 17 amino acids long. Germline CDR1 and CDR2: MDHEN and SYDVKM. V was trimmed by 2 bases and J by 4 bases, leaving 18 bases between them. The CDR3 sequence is CASSLGGAGAGNQPQHF. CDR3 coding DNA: TGTGCCAGCAGTTTAGGGGGGGCGGGTGCCGGAAATCAGCCCCAGCATTTT.

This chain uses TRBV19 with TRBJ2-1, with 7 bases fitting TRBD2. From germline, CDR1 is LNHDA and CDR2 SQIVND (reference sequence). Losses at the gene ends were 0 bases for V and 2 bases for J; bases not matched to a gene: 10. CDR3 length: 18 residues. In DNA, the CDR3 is TGTGCCAGTAGTATAGACAGGAGCGGGATTCAAACCTACAATGAGCAGTTCTTC. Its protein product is CASSIDRSGIQTYNEQFF.

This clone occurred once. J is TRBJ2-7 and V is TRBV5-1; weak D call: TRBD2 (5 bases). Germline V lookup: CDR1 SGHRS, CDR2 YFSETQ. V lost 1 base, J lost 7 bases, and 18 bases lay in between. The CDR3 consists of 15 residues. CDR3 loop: CASSLLPGSLREQYF. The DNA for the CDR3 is TGCGCCAGCAGCTTGTTACCGGGGTCCCTACGGGAGCAGTACTTC.

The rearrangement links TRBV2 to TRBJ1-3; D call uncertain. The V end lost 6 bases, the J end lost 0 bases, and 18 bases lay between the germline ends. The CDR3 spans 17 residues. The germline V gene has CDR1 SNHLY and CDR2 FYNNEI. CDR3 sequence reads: CASRSVGRSSSGNTIYF. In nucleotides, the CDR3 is TGTGCCAGCAGGTCTGTAGGGCGGTCGAGCTCTGGAAACACCATATATTTT.

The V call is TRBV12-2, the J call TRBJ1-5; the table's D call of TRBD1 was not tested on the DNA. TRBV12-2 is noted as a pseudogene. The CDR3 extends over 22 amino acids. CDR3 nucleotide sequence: TGTGCAAGTCGCTTAGTCCCCCAGCCTGGCCTACCCGGACAGGGATTGAATCAGCCCCAGCATTTT. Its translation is CASRLVPQPGLPGQGLNQPQHF.

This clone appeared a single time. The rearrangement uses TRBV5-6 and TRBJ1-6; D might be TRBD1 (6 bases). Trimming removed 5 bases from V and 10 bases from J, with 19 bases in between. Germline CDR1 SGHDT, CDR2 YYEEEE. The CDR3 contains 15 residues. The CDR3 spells CASSFMNRVESPLHF. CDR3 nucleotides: TGTGCCAGCAGTTTTATGAACAGGGTGGAATCACCCCTCCACTTT.

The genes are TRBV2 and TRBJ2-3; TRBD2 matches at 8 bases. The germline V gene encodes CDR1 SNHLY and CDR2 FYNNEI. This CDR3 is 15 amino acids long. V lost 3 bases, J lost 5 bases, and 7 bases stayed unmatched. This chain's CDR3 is CASSDQRESEDTQYF. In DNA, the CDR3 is TGTGCCAGCAGTGATCAGCGGGAGTCGGAAGATACGCAGTATTTT.

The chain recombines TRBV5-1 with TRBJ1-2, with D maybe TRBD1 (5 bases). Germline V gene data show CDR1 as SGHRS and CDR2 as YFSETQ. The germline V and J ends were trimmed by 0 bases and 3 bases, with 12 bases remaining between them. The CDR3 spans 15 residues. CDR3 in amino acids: CASSLGGAPDYGYTF. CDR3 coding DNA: TGCGCCAGCAGCTTGGGTGGGGCGCCGGACTATGGCTACACCTTC.

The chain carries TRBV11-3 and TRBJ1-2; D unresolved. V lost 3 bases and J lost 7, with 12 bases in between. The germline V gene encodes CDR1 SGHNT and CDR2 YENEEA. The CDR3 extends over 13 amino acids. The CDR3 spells CASSFSGQSGYTF. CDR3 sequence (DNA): TGTGCCAGCAGCTTTTCTGGGCAGTCTGGCTACACCTTC.

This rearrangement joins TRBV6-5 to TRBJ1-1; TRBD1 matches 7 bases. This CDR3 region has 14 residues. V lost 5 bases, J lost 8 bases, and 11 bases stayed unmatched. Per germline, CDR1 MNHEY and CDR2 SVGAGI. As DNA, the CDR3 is TGTGCCAGCAGTATCAAGAGGGACAGACCCGAAGCTTTCTTT. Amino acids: CASSIKRDRPEAFF.

CDR3 DNA sequence: TGTGCCAGCAGTGAGGGTGCGGGGGGAATCTATGGCTACACCTTC. Amino acid sequence: CASSEGAGGIYGYTF. This sequence joins TRBV6-1 and TRBJ1-2, with D tentatively TRBD1 (5 bases). The CDR3 sequence is 15 residues long. V gave up 3 bases and J gave up 4 bases, with 15 bases separating them. The germline V gene encodes CDR1 MNHNS and CDR2 SASEGT.

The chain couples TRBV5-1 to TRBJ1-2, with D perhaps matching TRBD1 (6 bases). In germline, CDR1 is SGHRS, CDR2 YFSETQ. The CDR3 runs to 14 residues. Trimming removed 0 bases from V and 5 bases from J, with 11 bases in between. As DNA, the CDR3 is TGCGCCAGCAGCTTGGCAGGGGTAGGGTATGGCTACACCTTC. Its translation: CASSLAGVGYGYTF.

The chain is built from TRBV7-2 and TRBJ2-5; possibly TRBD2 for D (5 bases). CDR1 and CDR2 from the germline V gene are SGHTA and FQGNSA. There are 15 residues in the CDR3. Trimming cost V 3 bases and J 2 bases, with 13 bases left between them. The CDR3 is CASSFTPAEQETQYF. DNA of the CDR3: TGTGCCAGCAGCTTTACTCCAGCGGAGCAAGAGACCCAGTACTTC.

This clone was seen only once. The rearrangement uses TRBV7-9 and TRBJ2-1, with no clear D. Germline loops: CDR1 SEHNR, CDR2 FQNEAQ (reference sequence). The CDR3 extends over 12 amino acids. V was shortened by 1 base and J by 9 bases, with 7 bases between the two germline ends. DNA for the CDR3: TGTGCCAGCAGCTTAGATGGCGGTGAGCAGTTCTTC. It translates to CASSLDGGEQFF.

The DNA of the CDR3 is TGTGCCAGCAGTCTACAGGAGTTCACCGGGGAGCTGTTTTTT. Translated, it gives CASSLQEFTGELFF. The chain carries TRBV27 and TRBJ2-2, with D perhaps TRBD1 (5 bases). Germline assignment: CDR1 MNHEY and CDR2 SMNVEV (reference sequence). Trimming stripped 5 bases from V and 4 bases from J, with 11 bases between. This CDR3 is 14 amino acids long.

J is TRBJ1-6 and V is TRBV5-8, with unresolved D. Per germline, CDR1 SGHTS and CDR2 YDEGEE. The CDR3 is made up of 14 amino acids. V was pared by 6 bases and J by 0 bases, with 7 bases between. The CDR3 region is CASTGSSYNSPLHF. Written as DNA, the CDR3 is TGTGCCAGCACGGGGAGCTCCTATAATTCACCCCTCCACTTT.

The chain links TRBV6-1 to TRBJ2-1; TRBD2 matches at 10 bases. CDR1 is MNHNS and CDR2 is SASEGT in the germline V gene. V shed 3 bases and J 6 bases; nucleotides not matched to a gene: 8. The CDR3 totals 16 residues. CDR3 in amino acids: CASSDGLAGVGNEQFF. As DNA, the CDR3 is TGTGCCAGCAGTGATGGTCTAGCGGGGGTAGGCAATGAGCAGTTCTTC.